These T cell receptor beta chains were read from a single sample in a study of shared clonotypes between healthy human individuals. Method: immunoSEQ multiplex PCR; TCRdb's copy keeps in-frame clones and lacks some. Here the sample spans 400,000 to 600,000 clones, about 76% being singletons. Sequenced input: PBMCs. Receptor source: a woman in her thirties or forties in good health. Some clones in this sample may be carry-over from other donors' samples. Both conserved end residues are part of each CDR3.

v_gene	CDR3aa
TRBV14	CASSQVQNRDSPLHF
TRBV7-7	CASSLGFSGSWETQYF
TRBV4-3	CASSQGRLGEDTQYF
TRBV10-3	CAIRGYNEQFF
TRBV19	CASSIEVSVPNTEAFF
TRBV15	CATSREAGGTGELFF
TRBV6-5	CASSSTSLYEQYF
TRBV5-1	CASSPVRTGGYEQYF
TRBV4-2	CASSQERHSNYGYTF
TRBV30	CAWSEGYQPQHF
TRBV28	CASSFLFGRQELYDGYTF
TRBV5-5	CASSLDSSPVTGELFF
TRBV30	CAWSRRKLGSGANVLTF
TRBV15	CATSRDLNSGYTF
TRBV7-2	CASDGGSLNTQYF
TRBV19	CASRMVGAVSKNIQYF
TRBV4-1	CASSQGTSGSRAKNIQYF
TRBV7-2	CASSLVTTDTQYF
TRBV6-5	CASRPPGEGYEQYF
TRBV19	CASSIRDGRAQYF
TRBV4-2	CASSRTGGLNTGELFF
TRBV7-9	CASSSAGHNEQFF